These 21 T cell receptor beta chains were sequenced from one sample in a study of CD8+ T cells in alopecia areata. Extraction and reverse transcription of RNA yielded cDNA as the sequencing template. Method: immunoSEQ multiplex PCR; TCRdb's copy keeps in-frame clones and lacks some. The data show some 110,000 clones, with none appearing a single time. Sequencing was performed on lesional skin. These receptors originate from a C3H/HeJ mouse with alopecia areata. The strain's MHC: H2-k.

This clone has a handful of counts. Here the gene names and germline are mouse. From the germline J gene comes the end of the CDR3, since the read stops 4 residues before it. The chain has TRBV13-1 and TRBJ1-1; no firm D call. The V and J ends lost 1 base and 0 bases respectively, with 7 bases between them. CDR1 NSHNY and CDR2 SYGAGN come from the germline V gene. The CDR3 has 14 amino acids. The CDR3: CASSDTTANTEVFF. The CDR3 bases that were read are TGTGCCAGCAGTGATACCACTGCAAACACA.

Remarks on this clone: Gene labels here are mouse ones. The read ends 4 residues shy of where the CDR3 ends; the end is completed using the germline J gene. V and J are TRBV13-3 and TRBJ2-5, with D maybe TRBD1 (5 bases). The length of the CDR3 is 12 residues. Looked up from germline, CDR1 is NNHDY and CDR2 is SYVADS. The CDR3 is CASSQGPDTQYF. Partial CDR3 DNA: TGTGCCAGCAGTCAGGGCCCAGAC.

This clone was recorded at least ten times. The DNA translation disagrees with the TCRdb protein at residue 13, so the protein in this description comes from the DNA. Gene names are mouse gene names. The read stops 3 residues short of the end of the CDR3; the missing end is completed from the germline J gene. The V and J genes are TRBV13-3 and TRBJ1-6; tentative D call: TRBD1 (5 bases). TRBJ1-6 is treated as an ORF (open reading frame) with a function not yet certain. The CDR3 totals 16 residues. Germline CDR1 reads NNHDY; CDR2 reads SYVADS. The germline V and J ends were trimmed by 4 bases and 0 bases, with 11 bases remaining between them. CDR3 region: CASSLDNYSYNSPLYF. Partial CDR3 DNA: TGTGCCAGCAGTCTGGACAATTATTCCTATAATTCGCCC.

A note on this clone: TCRdb's protein sequence differs at residue 15 from the translated DNA; the protein presented here follows the DNA. Any gene name here is a mouse gene name. The CDR3 end falls 3 residues outside the read, so it is completed with the germline J gene. This chain links TRBV13-3 with TRBJ1-6; 11 positions agree with TRBD1. TRBJ1-6 is placed among ORFs of uncertain function. V was clipped by 0 bases and J by 3 bases; unmatched bases: 5. CDR3 length: 18 residues. CDR1 NNHDY and CDR2 SYVADS come from the germline V gene. The sequenced part of the CDR3 DNA is TGTGCCAGCAGTGATGGTCCCGGGACAGGGGGCTATAATTCGCCC. As protein: CASSDGPGTGGYNSP. The whole CDR3 reads CASSDGPGTGGYNSPLYF.

This clone showed up just a few times. The gene symbols are mouse symbols. CDR3 DNA (partial): TGCACCTGCAGTGCATTAGGGGGCGGAGAC. It translates to CTCSALGGGD. The full CDR3 sequence reads CTCSALGGGDTQYF. This rearrangement joins TRBV1 to TRBJ2-5; tentatively, D is TRBD1 (7 bases). Read coverage stops 4 residues before the CDR3 terminus; the germline J gene supplies the remainder. Looked up from germline, CDR1 is NSQYPW and CDR2 is LRSPGD (reference sequence). CDR3 length: 14 amino acids.

This clone has more than one count but fewer than ten. Genes and germline come from the mouse. The DNA ends 4 residues before the CDR3 does, and the rest of the CDR3 is filled in from the germline J gene. The chain has TRBV13-3 and TRBJ2-7; 13 bases fit TRBD2. The length of the CDR3 is 15 residues. V lost 5 bases to trimming and J lost 2 bases; unmatched junction nucleotides: 4. The germline V gene encodes CDR1 NNHDY and CDR2 SYVADS. CDR3 in amino acids: CASRSGTGGAYEQYF. CDR3 DNA (partial): TGTGCCAGCAGGTCCGGGACTGGGGGGGCCTAT.

This clone has more than one count but fewer than ten. Mouse gene names apply. The read finishes 4 residues shy of the CDR3 end, and the germline J gene is used to complete it. The V and J genes are TRBV1 and TRBJ1-1; D perhaps matches TRBD1 (6 bases). This CDR3 comprises 14 residues. V was cut by 4 bases and J by 0 bases, with 9 bases left in between. Germline V gene sequence: CDR1 NSQYPW, CDR2 LRSPGD (reference sequence). This CDR3 reads CTCSVQGPNTEVFF. Incomplete CDR3 DNA: TGCACCTGCAGTGTACAGGGCCCAAACACA. Combining the CDR3 with reference TRBV1 and TRBJ1-1 gives the whole variable domain VTLLEQNPRWRLVPRGQAVNLRCILKNSQYPWMSWYQQDLQKQLQWLFTLRSPGDKEVKSLPGADYLATRVTDTELRLQVANMSQGRTLYCTCSVQGPNTEVFFGKGTRLTVV.

This clone turned up a few times. The gene symbols are mouse symbols. The read gets to within 4 residues of the CDR3 end, and the germline J gene fills in the rest. V is TRBV31 and J is TRBJ2-7; 11 bases fit TRBD2. CDR3 size: 15 residues. Germline values: CDR1 GKSSPN, CDR2 SITVG. The V segment lost 0 bases and the J segment 3 bases; nucleotides outside the gene matches: 4. Partial CDR3 DNA: TGTGCCTGGAGTCTAACGGGACTGGGGGTCTAT. It codes for CAWSLTGLGVY. The whole CDR3 sequence reads CAWSLTGLGVYEQYF.

About this clone itself: Gene labels here are mouse ones. With the read ending 4 residues before the CDR3 end, the germline J gene is used to fill in that end. The V and J genes are TRBV1 and TRBJ2-1; 9 bases are shared with TRBD1. J lost 3 bases, V lost 4 bases, and 4 bases had no gene match. The CDR3 length is 15 residues. Germline CDR1 is NSQYPW and CDR2 is LRSPGD (reference sequence). The CDR3 loop is CTCSDPTGGYAEQFF. The CDR3 DNA, read in part, is TGCACCTGCAGTGACCCGACAGGGGGCTATGCT.

As regards this clone: Gene names follow the mouse nomenclature. The read ends 4 residues before the CDR3 terminus; that terminus is restored from the germline J gene. This chain joins TRBV13-2 and TRBJ2-7, with D possibly matching TRBD1 (6 bases). The CDR3 has 14 residues. The germline gives CDR1 NNHNN, CDR2 SYGAGS (reference sequence). CDR3 DNA (partial): TGTGCCAGCGGTGGATGGGGACACACTTAT. It specifies CASGGWGHTY. The complete CDR3 protein is CASGGWGHTYEQYF.

Of note for this clone: Gene names and germline refer to mouse. Coverage ceases 4 residues before the CDR3 finishes, and the germline J gene fills in the end. The V call is TRBV13-3, the J call TRBJ2-7, with D perhaps matching TRBD1 (5 bases). The V gene's germline CDR1 is NNHDY and CDR2 SYVADS. The CDR3 length is 12 residues. The covered CDR3 bases are TGTGCCAGCAGTCTGAAGGGGTAT. Amino acids: CASSLKGY. The full CDR3 is CASSLKGYEQYF.

This clone was recorded a few times. Gene names are the mouse ones. This CDR3 is CASSWDINERLFF. CDR3 DNA (partial): TGTGCCAGCAGTTGGGACATCAACGAA. The chain joins TRBV13-1 to TRBJ1-4, with TRBD1 as a possible D gene (6 bases). The read halts 4 residues ahead of the CDR3 end, with the missing end drawn from the germline J gene. V was clipped by 4 bases and J by 4 bases, with 8 bases between them. There are 13 residues in the CDR3. Germline-derived CDR1 and CDR2 are NSHNY and SYGAGN.

This clone was detected a few times. Gene names are the mouse ones. With the read ending 4 residues before the CDR3 end, the germline J gene is used to fill in that end. This chain joins TRBV1 and TRBJ2-5; TRBD2 agrees at 7 bases. The CDR3 totals 15 residues. CDR1 NSQYPW and CDR2 LRSPGD come from the germline V gene (reference sequence). V dropped 0 bases and J dropped 3; count of bases not matched to a gene: 3. The part of the CDR3 DNA that was read is TGCACCTGCAGTGCAGAGACTGGGTATCAAGAC. Its translation: CTCSAETGYQD. The whole CDR3 is CTCSAETGYQDTQYF.

This clone was found a few times. Mouse gene names apply. The read ends 4 residues before the CDR3 terminus; that terminus is restored from the germline J gene. The chain joins TRBV5 to TRBJ2-7, with TRBD1 as a possible D gene (5 bases). The CDR3 has 12 amino acids. CDR1 is LGHNA and CDR2 is YNLKQL in the germline V gene (reference sequence). CDR3: CASSQTDYEQYF. The sequenced part of the CDR3 DNA is TGTGCCAGCAGCCAGACAGATTAT.

This clone appeared many times. Genes and germline come from the mouse. The CDR3 end is not reached by the read, which stops 4 residues before it; the germline J gene fills it in. This chain connects TRBV1 to TRBJ2-3; D perhaps matches TRBD1 (6 bases). Germline loops: CDR1 NSQYPW, CDR2 LRSPGD (reference sequence). V lost 0 bases to trimming and J lost 0 bases, with 13 bases between them. This CDR3 contains 17 residues. The sequenced CDR3 bases are TGCACCTGCAGTGCAGATCCGGGGACAACTAGTGCAGAA. Residues: CTCSADPGTTSAE. Given in full, the CDR3 is CTCSADPGTTSAETLYF.

Turning to this clone: Gene names and germline refer to mouse. The read ends 4 residues shy of where the CDR3 ends; the end is completed using the germline J gene. J is TRBJ2-2 and V is TRBV1, with D perhaps matching TRBD1 (6 bases). The CDR3 consists of 13 residues. V was pared by 4 bases and J by 6 bases, with 9 bases between. The germline V gene encodes CDR1 NSQYPW and CDR2 LRSPGD (reference sequence). CDR3 DNA, as far as it was read: TGCACCTGCAGTGACAGGGTATCCGGG. Protein: CTCSDRVSG. The CDR3 in full is CTCSDRVSGQLYF. Full variable domain (missing parts from reference TRBV1 and TRBJ2-2): VTLLEQNPRWRLVPRGQAVNLRCILKNSQYPWMSWYQQDLQKQLQWLFTLRSPGDKEVKSLPGADYLATRVTDTELRLQVANMSQGRTLYCTCSDRVSGQLYFGEGSKLTVL.

At least ten counts were recorded for this clone. Mouse germline and gene names are used. The read stops 4 residues short of the end of the CDR3; the missing end is completed from the germline J gene. The rearrangement joins TRBV13-3 to TRBJ1-4, with 7 bases aligning to TRBD1. The V gene's germline CDR1 is NNHDY and CDR2 SYVADS. There are 15 residues in the CDR3. CDR3: CASSDNDRVGERLFF. The sequenced CDR3 bases are TGTGCCAGCAGTGATAACGACAGGGTGGGCGAA.

As regards this clone: These gene names are mouse names. The read ends 4 residues shy of where the CDR3 ends; the end is completed using the germline J gene. V is TRBV1 and J is TRBJ1-4; 7 bases map to TRBD1. Germline loops: CDR1 NSQYPW, CDR2 LRSPGD (reference sequence). This CDR3 contains 16 residues. With V trimmed by 0 bases and J by 2 bases, 3 bases remained unmatched. CDR3 loop: CTCSADQDRSNERLFF. CDR3 bases read: TGCACCTGCAGTGCAGATCAGGACAGGTCCAACGAA.

There are a few counts of this clone. The junction shows a germline mismatch at one end, possibly a read error. The gene symbols are mouse symbols. The read stops 4 residues short of the end of the CDR3; the missing end is completed from the germline J gene. This chain joins TRBV13-3 and TRBJ1-1; no clear D gene. The CDR3 spans 13 residues. From germline, CDR1 is NNHDY and CDR2 SYVADS. The CDR3 loop is CSSRQHQNTEVFF. CDR3 bases read: TGTTCCAGCAGGCAACATCAAAACACA.

Many counts were recorded for this clone. Mouse gene names and germline throughout. Read coverage stops 4 residues before the CDR3 terminus; the germline J gene supplies the remainder. V gene TRBV13-3 combines with J gene TRBJ2-7; 8 positions match TRBD2. The CDR3 loop spans 14 amino acids. The V and J ends lost 4 bases and 0 bases, in that order; junction bases with no gene match: 3. Germline-derived CDR1 and CDR2 are NNHDY and SYVADS. CDR3 sequence: CASSSLGVSYEQYF. CDR3 DNA, as far as it was read: TGTGCCAGCAGTTCACTGGGGGTCTCCTAT.

Concerning this clone: Gene names denote mouse genes. The read gets to within 4 residues of the CDR3 end, and the germline J gene fills in the rest. V and J are TRBV13-3 and TRBJ2-5; 10 bases match TRBD2. From germline, CDR1 is NNHDY and CDR2 SYVADS. The V and J ends lost 2 bases and 1 base, in that order; junction bases with no gene match: 7. The CDR3 covers 17 residues. Incomplete CDR3 DNA: TGTGCCAGCAGTGAGGGGGGGACTGGGGTTTACCAAGAC. It specifies CASSEGGTGVYQD. The full CDR3 protein reads CASSEGGTGVYQDTQYF.